Presented here are 2 T cell receptor beta chains from one specimen sequenced in a study of CD4 T cell repertoires in COVID-19. Sequencing was done directly on freshly isolated, uncultured memory T cells. The data were produced by immunoSEQ multiplex PCR, yet TCRdb's version contains in-frame clones alone and is incomplete. The sample shows about 24,000 clones, roughly 93% of them seen only once. The sample consisted of circulating follicular helper CD4+ T cells (cTfh) from blood, taken before the COVID-19 pandemic. Every receptor here comes from a human donor who had COVID-19.

V is TRBV29-1 and J is TRBJ2-5, with D maybe TRBD1 (5 bases). Per germline, CDR1 SQVTM and CDR2 ANQGSEA. Trimming shortened V by 6 bases and J by 2 bases, and 16 bases separated the two germline ends. The CDR3 totals 14 residues. The CDR3 sequence: CSVAGFVEQETQYF. CDR3 nucleotide sequence: TGCAGCGTGGCAGGGTTTGTAGAACAAGAGACCCAGTACTTC.

The chain recombines TRBV6-1 with TRBJ2-7; TRBD2 agrees at 11 bases. The CDR3 is made up of 14 amino acids. J was trimmed by 1 base and V by 4 bases; bases with no gene match: 0. Germline V gives CDR1 MNHNS, CDR2 SASEGT. CDR3 residues: CASSGTSGSYEQYF. CDR3 in DNA: TGTGCCAGCAGTGGGACTAGCGGGTCCTACGAGCAGTACTTC.